These 5 T cell receptor beta chains were all obtained from the same sample, sequenced in a study of blood T cell repertoires in COVID-19 (dated by TCRdb to about 2020). The library came from the immunoSEQ multiplex PCR assay. Held by TCRdb, this immuneACCESS table contains in-frame sequences only and omits some clones. Under half of the omission traces to an unresolved V gene where checked; the cause of the rest is unknown. The sample contains about 330,000 clones, approximately 89% of them found a single time. Jointly, the top ten make up approximately 5.3% of the sample. Sequences were obtained from PBMCs or T cells enriched from blood (not recorded which). These receptors were taken from a woman between 25 and 40 years old who had recovered from COVID-19.

This clone came up once. The chain uses TRBV5-4 and TRBJ2-5; the D gene is possibly TRBD1 (6 bases). The CDR3 runs 14 residues. Per germline, CDR1 SGHNT and CDR2 YYREEE (reference sequence). The V gene lost 0 bases and the J gene lost 2 bases, with 8 bases spanning the gap. The CDR3 bases are TGTGCCAGCAGCTTGGCAGGGGCTCAAGAGACCCAGTACTTC. Its translation is CASSLAGAQETQYF.

The chain combines TRBV5-1 with TRBJ2-7; 8 bases line up with TRBD1. This CDR3 contains 14 residues. Per germline, CDR1 SGHRS and CDR2 YFSETQ. V gave up 1 base and J gave up 4 bases; unmatched junction bases: 4. The CDR3 spells CASSLKDRDYEQYF. The CDR3, as DNA: TGCGCCAGCAGCTTGAAGGACAGGGATTACGAGCAGTACTTC.

The chain combines TRBV9 with TRBJ1-2; D is perhaps TRBD1 (5 bases). Germline lookup yields CDR1 SGDLS and CDR2 YYNGEE. Trimming cost V 6 bases and J 1 base, with 10 bases left between them. The length of the CDR3 is 13 residues. The CDR3 sequence is CASTPGGNYGYTF. Here the CDR3 DNA reads TGTGCCAGCACCCCGGGGGGTAACTATGGCTACACCTTC.

This clone occurred a few times. The chain has TRBV5-4 and TRBJ1-2; D not resolved. The V end lost 2 bases, the J end lost 5 bases, and 13 bases lay between the germline ends. Germline values: CDR1 SGHNT, CDR2 YYREEE (reference sequence). The CDR3 length is 14 residues. CDR3 residues: CASSLGPTVYGYTF. DNA of the CDR3: TGTGCCAGCAGCTTAGGCCCCACAGTTTATGGCTACACCTTC.

This rearrangement joins TRBV5-5 to TRBJ1-4; the D gene is possibly TRBD1 (5 bases). The CDR3 is 16 amino acids. CDR1 and CDR2 from the germline V gene are SGHKS and YYEKEE (reference sequence). V lost 0 bases, J lost 2 bases, and 11 bases lay in between. The CDR3 DNA sequence: TGTGCCAGCAGCTTGGGTGCGCAGGGTACTAATGAAAAACTGTTTTTT. The encoded protein is CASSLGAQGTNEKLFF.